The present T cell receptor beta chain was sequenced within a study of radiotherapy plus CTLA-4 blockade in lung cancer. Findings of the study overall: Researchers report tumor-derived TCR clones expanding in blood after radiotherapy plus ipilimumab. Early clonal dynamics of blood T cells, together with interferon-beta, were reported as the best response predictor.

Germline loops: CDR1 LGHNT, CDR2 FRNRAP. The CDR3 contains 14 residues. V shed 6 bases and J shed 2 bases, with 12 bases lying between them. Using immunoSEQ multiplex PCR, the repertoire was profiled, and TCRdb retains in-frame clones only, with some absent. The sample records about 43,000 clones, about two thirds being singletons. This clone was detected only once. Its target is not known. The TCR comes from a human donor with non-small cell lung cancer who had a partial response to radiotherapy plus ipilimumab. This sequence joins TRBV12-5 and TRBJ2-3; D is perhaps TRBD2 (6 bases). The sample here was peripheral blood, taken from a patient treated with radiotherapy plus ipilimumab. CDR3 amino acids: CASGLDYPTDTQYF. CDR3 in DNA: TGTGCTAGTGGCCTGGACTACCCCACAGATACGCAGTATTTT.